This T cell receptor (beta chain) originates from a study of cytomegalovirus exposure and HLA in healthy donors. Study-wide results and caveats: Upon later analysis, TCR association rates were observed to vary by HLA locus, being highest for DRB1 and lowest for HLA-C.

The V segment lost 3 bases and the J segment 3 bases; nucleotides outside the gene matches: 5. This CDR3 has 15 amino acids. Germline V lookup: CDR1 SNHLY, CDR2 FYNNEI. In the PCR, 60 Vbeta and 13 Jbeta primers were used. Clones were read by immunoSEQ multiplex PCR, and TCRdb kept only the in-frame ones, dropping some. The sample lists more than 100,000 clones, just under 90% occurring once. On this clone: Its antigen is not known.

In nominal health when sampled, donors likely had unrecorded immune exposures nonetheless. The chain is built from TRBV2 and TRBJ2-3, with 8 bases fitting TRBD2. This TCR was recovered from a woman in her thirties in good health and CMV-seronegative. Sequencing was carried out using PBMCs. The CDR3 region has the DNA TGTGCCAGCAGTGATCTTGCGGGGGGAACAGATACGCAGTATTTT. Its translation: CASSDLAGGTDTQYF.